The 3 T cell receptor beta chains presented below share a single source sample, sequenced in a study of vaccination and CD4 T cells after COVID-19. Oncomine TCR Beta short-read sequencing was applied to DNA from cultured CD4+ T cells. TCRdb independently ran MiXCR on the PCR reads; one entry per CDR3 protein. The sample holds some 9,600 distinct CDR3 sequences, around 59% seen once. As for treatment: roughly nine-day PBMC culture with coronavirus spike peptide pools or control peptides (ViraFEST assay). No antigen has been assigned to these receptors. The sequenced material came from CD4+ T cells from blood, cultured in vitro. These receptors all come from a human donor who had recovered from COVID-19.

This clonotype was counted only a few times. The chain is built from TRBV20-1 and TRBJ1-2, with a tentative D call TRBD1 (6 bases). The CDR3 has 13 amino acids. With 6 bases removed from V and 3 bases from J, the gap between germline ends came to 14 bases. Germline V gene lookup returns CDR1 DFQATT and CDR2 SNEGSKA (reference sequence). For the CDR3, the DNA is TGCAGTGCCATACAGGGAATCGACTATGGCTACACCTTC. Translated, it gives CSAIQGIDYGYTF.

This clonotype was seen only once. V usage is TRBV5-4 and J usage is TRBJ1-2; D is uncertain. The V gene's germline CDR1 is SGHNT and CDR2 YYREEE (reference sequence). V lost 2 bases to trimming and J lost 0 bases, with 5 bases between them. This CDR3 is 13 amino acids long. CDR3 coding DNA: TGTGCCAGCAGCTTATCACCTAACTATGGCTACACCTTC. Its protein is CASSLSPNYGYTF.

A few counts support this clonotype. This chain links TRBV6-1 with TRBJ1-1, with a weak D call TRBD1 (5 bases). Trimming cost V 5 bases and J 3 bases, with 16 bases left between them. CDR3 length equals 15 residues. Germline values: CDR1 MNHNS, CDR2 SASEGT. As DNA, the CDR3 is TGTGCCAGCAGTCGGTCGACAGTAGGTGACACTGAAGCTTTCTTT. Protein sequence: CASSRSTVGDTEAFF.